This TCR beta chain is from a study of response to subunit inactivated influenza vaccine. Germline loops: CDR1 MNHNS, CDR2 SASEGT. CDR3 length equals 16 residues. V lost 5 bases, J lost 0 bases, and 14 bases lay in between. TCRdb recomputed calls from the RT-PCR reads with MiXCR, one row per CDR3 protein. The top ten clones hold around 2% of a sample with 450,000 to 550,000 distinct CDR3 sequences, 25% of them seen once. Study-level results: Seasonal influenza vaccination, on each occasion, was suggested by the authors to recruit few new T cells.

To note about this clonotype: As yet, its antigen is unknown.

The origin of this receptor is a man between 45 and 60 years old who received an inactivated influenza vaccine. This chain connects TRBV6-1 to TRBJ2-1; tentatively, D is TRBD2 (6 bases). This specimen was CD4+ T cells sorted from PBMCs, taken around 5 days after vaccination. The DNA for the CDR3 is TGTGCCAGCAGTCGGCGGGACTCCTTCTCCTACAATGAGCAGTTCTTC. This sequence encodes CASSRRDSFSYNEQFF.